These 27 T cell receptor beta chains share one sample of origin, sequenced in a study of T-cell memory formation after mild COVID-19. TCRdb re-called the 5' RACE reads through MiXCR, storing one row per CDR3 protein. This table holds about 340,000 distinct CDR3 sequences, 10% to 15% found once. Sequenced sample: PBMCs or a T cell subset sorted from them (not recorded which). These receptors all stem from a man younger than 30 who had mild COVID-19 (a few samples of this study predate the infection). Cell type and time point are not known.

The genes are TRBV2 and TRBJ2-4; D call uncertain. Per germline, CDR1 SNHLY and CDR2 FYNNEI. Trimming removed 6 bases from V and 14 bases from J, with 14 bases in between. This CDR3 has 11 amino acids. CDR3 coding DNA: TGTGCCAGCAGGGCTAGTCAACGCGAGTACTTC. It encodes CASRASQREYF.

This clonotype was observed at least ten times. The rearrangement links TRBV2 to TRBJ2-3, with a tentative D call TRBD1 (5 bases). This CDR3 is 12 amino acids long. Trimming shortened V by 7 bases and J by 3 bases, and 8 bases separated the two germline ends. Germline V gene lookup returns CDR1 SNHLY and CDR2 FYNNEI. CDR3 region: CASNRQTDTQYF. As DNA, the CDR3 is TGTGCCAGCAACCGACAGACAGATACGCAGTATTTT.

In this sample, this clonotype turned up many times. As DNA, the CDR3 is TGTGCCACCAGCAGATCGGGGGGGGCCGACGGGGAGCTGTTTTTT. Residues: CATSRSGGADGELFF. The chain combines TRBV15 with TRBJ2-2, with 8 bases matching TRBD2. With 2 bases clipped from V and 7 bases from J, the junction kept 6 bases outside the gene matches. Germline CDR1 LNHNV, CDR2 YYDKDF (reference sequence). There are 15 residues in the CDR3.

This clonotype was detected only a few times. DNA of the CDR3: TGTGCCAGCAGTGGGCTAGCGGGGACCTCTAGCACAGATACGCAGTATTTT. This encodes CASSGLAGTSSTDTQYF. This rearrangement joins TRBV6-2 or TRBV6-3 to TRBJ2-3, with 9 bases identical to TRBD2. Germline CDR1 and CDR2: MNHEY and SVGEGT. J lost 0 bases, V lost 5 bases, and 9 bases had no gene match. CDR3 size: 17 residues.

V and J are TRBV4-2 and TRBJ2-7; 12 bases are a match to TRBD2. The CDR3 has 20 residues. Trimming removed 3 bases from V and 2 bases from J; junction bases left unmatched: 17. Germline assignment: CDR1 LGHNA and CDR2 YNFKEQ. The CDR3 is CASSQGAVLAGGEEPYEQYF. CDR3 in DNA: TGTGCCAGCAGCCAGGGCGCGGTTCTAGCGGGGGGGGAAGAACCCTACGAGCAGTACTTC.

The table lists this clonotype with many counts. Here the CDR3 reads CAIPLRDGAGANVLTF. The CDR3 DNA reads TGTGCAATCCCCTTAAGGGACGGCGCTGGGGCCAACGTCCTGACTTTC. The chain couples TRBV7-3 to TRBJ2-6; D might be TRBD1 or TRBD2, each matching 5 bases. In germline, CDR1 is SGHTA, CDR2 FQGTGA. The length of the CDR3 is 16 residues.

V and J are TRBV29-1 and TRBJ2-2; 8 nucleotides line up with TRBD1. J was trimmed by 1 base and V by 3 bases; bases with no gene match: 4. The CDR3 is 15 amino acids. CDR1 and CDR2 from the germline V gene are SQVTM and ANQGSEA. The DNA for the CDR3 is TGCAGCGTTGACCTCGGACAGGGGAACACCGGGGAGCTGTTTTTT. This translates into CSVDLGQGNTGELFF.

This chain uses TRBV4-1 with TRBJ1-3; D is unresolved. The CDR3 has 15 amino acids. Trimming shortened V by 0 bases and J by 4 bases, and 10 bases separated the two germline ends. Germline V gene data show CDR1 as MGHRA and CDR2 as YSYEKL. CDR3 sequence reads: CASSQDPGFGNTIYF. CDR3 coding DNA: TGCGCCAGCAGCCAAGATCCGGGGTTCGGAAACACCATATATTTT.

This clonotype was observed a few times. The chain uses TRBV29-1 and TRBJ2-7, with 9 bases that match TRBD1. The length of the CDR3 is 13 residues. Germline CDR1 is SQVTM and CDR2 is ANQGSEA. The J segment lost 6 bases and the V segment lost 5 bases, leaving 8 bases of the junction unmatched. The CDR3 DNA follows: TGCAGCGTTACAAGCTGGGACAGGGCCGAGCAGTACGTC. It yields the protein CSVTSWDRAEQYV.

This clonotype has only a few counts. The chain employs TRBV28 and TRBJ1-2; D gene ambiguous. From germline, CDR1 is MDHEN and CDR2 SYDVKM. V was pared by 1 base and J by 6 bases, with 9 bases between. The CDR3 is 13 amino acids. The CDR3 sequence is CASSLFTQDGYTF. CDR3 nucleotide sequence: TGTGCCAGCAGTTTATTTACCCAGGATGGCTACACCTTC.

Ten or more counts support this clonotype. V gene TRBV5-1 combines with J gene TRBJ1-5; D perhaps matches TRBD1 (6 bases). With 0 bases removed from V and 1 base from J, the gap between germline ends came to 8 bases. The CDR3 covers 15 residues. Germline loops: CDR1 SGHRS, CDR2 YFSETQ. The CDR3 loop reads CASSLGQGSNQPQHF. Here the CDR3 DNA reads TGCGCCAGCAGCTTGGGCCAGGGGAGCAATCAGCCCCAGCATTTT.

The genes are TRBV5-1 and TRBJ2-2, with a tentative D call TRBD1 (5 bases). The CDR3 contains 14 residues. Germline V CDR1 and CDR2: SGHRS, YFSETQ. V lost 5 bases and J 0 bases, leaving 8 bases between the germline ends. DNA for the CDR3: TGCGCCAGCAGGACAGCACCGAACACCGGGGAGCTGTTTTTT. As protein: CASRTAPNTGELFF.

This clonotype occurred many times. J is TRBJ2-2 and V is TRBV5-1; a possible D gene is TRBD1 (6 bases). The CDR3 is 16 amino acids. V was pared by 4 bases and J by 4 bases, with 17 bases between. Germline-derived CDR1 and CDR2 are SGHRS and YFSETQ. The DNA of the CDR3 is TGCGCCAGCAGCCGACTACAGGGCCCGGGCACCGGGGAGCTGTTTTTT. It is translated as CASSRLQGPGTGELFF.

In this sample, this clonotype turned up many times. The genes are TRBV9 and TRBJ1-2; TRBD1 is a possible D gene (6 bases). This CDR3 has 13 residues. The V gene's germline CDR1 is SGDLS and CDR2 YYNGEE. Trimming shortened V by 2 bases and J by 8 bases, and 13 bases separated the two germline ends. The CDR3 DNA follows: TGTGCCAGCAGCGTCCAGGGGATCAGCGGCTACACCTTC. This codes for CASSVQGISGYTF.

This clonotype showed up just a few times. The chain is built from TRBV4-1 and TRBJ2-7, with 7 bases lining up with TRBD1. CDR1 and CDR2 (germline): MGHRA, YSYEKL. V trimming: 5 bases; J trimming: 5 bases; junction bases outside the gene matches: 12. CDR3 length: 15 residues. The CDR3 region is CASSAHRGTVNEQYF. The CDR3 nucleotides read TGCGCCAGCAGCGCCCACAGGGGAACGGTCAACGAGCAGTACTTC.

The gene calls are TRBV5-1 and TRBJ1-4; D perhaps matches TRBD1 (5 bases). The CDR3 is 15 amino acids. With 0 bases removed from V and 8 bases from J, the gap between germline ends came to 14 bases. Germline CDR1 and CDR2: SGHRS and YFSETQ. The chain's CDR3 is CASSLVGAGKEKLFF. The CDR3 coding sequence is TGCGCCAGCAGCTTGGTAGGGGCAGGAAAAGAAAAACTGTTTTTT.

This clonotype was counted a few times. The genes are TRBV6-2 or TRBV6-3 and TRBJ1-6, with a possible D match to TRBD1 (5 bases). There are 15 residues in the CDR3. With 6 bases removed from V and 7 bases from J, the gap between germline ends came to 16 bases. CDR1 and CDR2 (germline): MNHEY, SVGEGT. The CDR3 spells CASSPPGLWNSPLHF. The CDR3 region has the DNA TGTGCCAGCAGCCCCCCGGGGCTCTGGAATTCACCCCTCCACTTT.

The chain uses TRBV12-3 or TRBV12-4 and TRBJ1-1; 7 nucleotides line up with TRBD1. The CDR3 has 15 amino acids. J gave up 2 bases and V 5 bases, and 8 bases lay outside the gene matches. This CDR3 is CASSRLTGLNTEAFF. CDR3 DNA: TGTGCCAGCAGTCGATTGACAGGGCTTAACACTGAAGCTTTCTTT.

This clonotype has at least ten counts. This sequence joins TRBV3-1 and TRBJ2-1, with TRBD2 identical over 15 bases. Germline assignment: CDR1 LGHDT and CDR2 YNNKEL (reference sequence). This CDR3 is 15 amino acids long. V dropped 4 bases and J dropped 7; count of bases not matched to a gene: 2. The CDR3 DNA sequence: TGTGCCAGCAGCCTCGGGACTAGCGGGGGGAATGAGCAGTTCTTC. Amino acid sequence: CASSLGTSGGNEQFF.

This clonotype was seen many times. V and J are TRBV18 and TRBJ2-7; D is possibly TRBD1 (6 bases). This CDR3 has 14 amino acids. V gave up 5 bases and J gave up 2 bases, with 13 bases separating them. Per the germline V gene, CDR1 is KGHSH and CDR2 is LQKENI. The CDR3 loop reads CASSALTGTYEQYF. The CDR3 region has the DNA TGTGCCAGCTCAGCCCTAACAGGGACCTACGAGCAGTACTTC.

The chain recombines TRBV15 with TRBJ1-5; 7 bases are shared with TRBD1. CDR3 size: 14 residues. V was pared by 6 bases and J by 5 bases, with 7 bases of the junction left unmatched. Per germline, CDR1 LNHNV and CDR2 YYDKDF (reference sequence). The CDR3 DNA sequence: TGTGCCACCAGAATGAACAGGGGACATCAGCCCCAGCATTTT. It translates to CATRMNRGHQPQHF. Variable domain in full (rest from reference TRBV15 and TRBJ1-5): DAMVIQNPRYQVTQFGKPVTLSCSQTLNHNVMYWYQQKSSQAPKLLFHYYDKDFNNEADTPDNFQSRRPNTSFCFLDIRSPGLGDTAMYLCATRMNRGHQPQHFGDGTRLSIL.

The chain joins TRBV4-2 to TRBJ1-4; 8 positions match TRBD1. This CDR3 region has 15 residues. V shed 2 bases, J shed 8 bases, and the junction held 7 bases outside the gene matches. Per germline, CDR1 LGHNA and CDR2 YNFKEQ. CDR3 sequence (DNA): TGTGCCAGCAGCCAATGGACAGGGTTTAGGGAAAAACTGTTTTTT. Translated: CASSQWTGFREKLFF.

The rearrangement links TRBV12-3 or TRBV12-4 to TRBJ1-5; D uncertain. Trimming removed 3 bases from V and 6 bases from J, with 9 bases in between. The CDR3 consists of 13 residues. The CDR3 DNA is TGTGCCAGCAGTTTGGGTATGGGTCAGCCCCAGCATTTT. Residues: CASSLGMGQPQHF.

This clonotype was recorded many times. The V call is TRBV7-2, the J call TRBJ2-3, with 7 positions matching TRBD2. Germline V gene sequence: CDR1 SGHTA, CDR2 FQGNSA. V was pared by 5 bases and J by 4 bases, with 6 bases of the junction left unmatched. The CDR3 sequence is 14 residues long. The CDR3 bases are TGTGCCAGCAGCCGGGGGGTTCGGGCAGATACGCAGTATTTT. It specifies CASSRGVRADTQYF.

Only a few counts were recorded for this clonotype. The chain has TRBV4-3 and TRBJ1-1; the match to TRBD1 covers 7 bases. The CDR3 has 16 amino acids. J gave up 1 base and V 5 bases, and 10 bases lay outside the gene matches. Per germline, CDR1 LGHNA and CDR2 YSLEER. CDR3: CASSKRGGARNTEAFF. The CDR3 nucleotides are TGCGCCAGCAGCAAACGAGGGGGCGCGAGGAACACTGAAGCTTTCTTT.

This clonotype was detected only a few times. J is TRBJ2-5 and V is TRBV6-5; D remains unclear. The germline V gene encodes CDR1 MNHEY and CDR2 SVGAGI. Trimming took 3 bases from V and 4 from J, leaving 9 bases between them. The CDR3 has 13 amino acids. The DNA of the CDR3 is TGTGCCAGCAGTTATTCGCTGAGAGAGACCCAGTACTTC. Translating it yields CASSYSLRETQYF.

V usage is TRBV12-3 or TRBV12-4 and J usage is TRBJ2-5; 13 bases align to TRBD2. The CDR3 is made up of 12 amino acids. The V segment lost 6 bases and the J segment 13 bases; nucleotides outside the gene matches: 5. The DNA for the CDR3 is TGTGCCAGCAGCCTGGGACTAGCGGGGCCGTACTTC. Amino acids: CASSLGLAGPYF.